The 27 T cell receptor beta chains below come from one sample, sequenced in a study of Ad26.COV2.S vaccination and SARS-CoV-2 variants. The sample's treatment: approximately 18 received Ad26.COV2.S at low or high dose, single or two shots; roughly five received placebo; per-sample allocation not given. Day 63 following the first vaccine or placebo injection was when the samples were taken. Assay: immunoSEQ multiplex PCR; the TCRdb copy retains only in-frame clones and omits some. Among approximately 300,000 clones listed, around four fifths were seen once. The sequences come from peripheral blood, collected in a trial of Ad26.COV2.S vaccine versus placebo. All receptors come from a person aged 18-65 years who received the Ad26.COV2.S COVID-19 vaccine or a placebo.

This clone was seen just once. This chain connects TRBV11-2 to TRBJ2-2; 8 bases agree with TRBD2. The V segment lost 5 bases and the J segment 8 bases; nucleotides outside the gene matches: 7. Germline-derived CDR1 and CDR2 are SGHAT and FQNNGV. There are 14 residues in the CDR3. CDR3 bases: TGTGCCAGCAGCCCAGTAGCGGGGAAGGGGGAGCTGTTTTTT. This encodes CASSPVAGKGELFF.

The rearrangement uses TRBV10-1 and TRBJ2-7, with D perhaps TRBD2 (6 bases). CDR1 is WNHNN and CDR2 is SYGVQD in the germline V gene (reference sequence). V lost 8 bases and J 1 base, leaving 15 bases between the germline ends. CDR3 length equals 14 residues. CDR3: CASRGRKGSYEQYF. The CDR3 DNA reads as TGCGCCAGCCGGGGGAGGAAAGGGTCCTACGAGCAGTACTTC.

The gene calls are TRBV5-5 and TRBJ1-4, with unresolved D. Germline V lookup: CDR1 SGHKS, CDR2 YYEKEE (reference sequence). The CDR3 is 14 amino acids. Trimming cost V 2 bases and J 0 bases, with 5 bases left between them. CDR3: CASSFFSTNEKLFF. CDR3 nucleotide sequence: TGTGCCAGCAGCTTCTTTTCAACTAATGAAAAACTGTTTTTT.

This chain uses TRBV6-5 with TRBJ2-2; D remains ambiguous. Germline loops: CDR1 MNHEY, CDR2 SVGAGI. The CDR3 consists of 13 residues. V lost 7 bases to trimming and J lost 6 bases, with 12 bases between them. CDR3 sequence (DNA): TGTGCCAGCACCCTACACCATCCCGGGGAGCTGTTTTTT. Translated, it gives CASTLHHPGELFF.

V is TRBV6-4 and J is TRBJ1-1; the D gene is possibly TRBD1 (5 bases). This CDR3 spans 14 amino acids. Trimming left V 7 bases short and J 3 bases short, with 15 bases between. Looked up from germline, CDR1 is MRHNA and CDR2 is SNTAGT. CDR3 DNA sequence: TGTGCCAGCACCCCGTACGCGGGGGACACTGAAGCTTTCTTT. Translated, it gives CASTPYAGDTEAFF.

V and J are TRBV14 and TRBJ2-3; possibly TRBD1 for D (6 bases). This CDR3 region has 15 residues. The V end lost 1 base, the J end lost 4 bases, and 12 bases lay between the germline ends. Germline loops: CDR1 SGHDN, CDR2 FVKESK. The CDR3 DNA follows: TGTGCCAGCAGCCAAGGTGGGGGCAGGTCAGATACGCAGTATTTT. This gives the protein CASSQGGGRSDTQYF.

The CDR3 coding sequence is TGTGCCACCAGCAGACCCCCGGGCACCGCTAATGAAAAACTGTTTTTT. It codes for CATSRPPGTANEKLFF. The gene calls are TRBV15 and TRBJ1-4; D gene uncertain. There are 16 residues in the CDR3. V shed 2 bases and J shed 3 bases, with 13 bases lying between them. Germline CDR1 LNHNV, CDR2 YYDKDF (reference sequence).

The table lists this clone with a count of one. This chain connects TRBV18 to TRBJ1-1, with D hard to call. CDR3 length: 15 residues. Trimming shortened V by 1 base and J by 4 bases, and 13 bases separated the two germline ends. Looked up from germline, CDR1 is KGHSH and CDR2 is LQKENI. The CDR3 spells CASSPRVGFATEAFF. Here the CDR3 DNA reads TGTGCCAGCTCACCACGGGTTGGGTTTGCCACTGAAGCTTTCTTT.

This chain uses TRBV9 with TRBJ2-5, with D unclear. The germline V gene encodes CDR1 SGDLS and CDR2 YYNGEE. The CDR3 has 14 residues. Deletions cut 4 bases from V and 4 bases from J, with 14 bases between. CDR3 bases: TGTGCCAGCAGCCCCAATTTATATTTAGAGACCCAGTACTTC. It is translated as CASSPNLYLETQYF.

The chain links TRBV28 to TRBJ2-6; D gene unclear. V was shortened by 4 bases and J by 2 bases, with 9 bases between the two germline ends. Germline V lookup: CDR1 MDHEN, CDR2 SYDVKM. The CDR3 runs to 15 residues. CDR3 amino acids: CASSSRSAGANVLTF. CDR3 in DNA: TGTGCCAGCAGTTCCCGGTCGGCTGGGGCCAACGTCCTGACTTTC.

This chain joins TRBV2 and TRBJ2-7; 7 bases agree with TRBD2. Germline trimming cut 4 bases from V and 7 bases from J; bases unmatched to any gene: 7. The CDR3 runs 13 residues. The germline gives CDR1 SNHLY, CDR2 FYNNEI. CDR3 in DNA: TGTGCCAGCAGTGCGGACGGGGGGTGGGAGCAGTACTTC. Its translation: CASSADGGWEQYF. Together with reference TRBV2 and TRBJ2-7, the CDR3 gives the full variable domain: EPEVTQTPSHQVTQMGQEVILRCVPISNHLYFYWYRQILGQKVEFLVSFYNNEISEKSEIFDDQFSVERPDGSNFTLKIRSTKLEDSAMYFCASSADGGWEQYFGPGTRLTVT.

The rearrangement uses TRBV5-1 and TRBJ2-2; 9 nucleotides match TRBD1. The CDR3 covers 17 residues. Trimming removed 0 bases from V and 3 bases from J; junction bases left unmatched: 6. Germline V lookup: CDR1 SGHRS, CDR2 YFSETQ. CDR3 sequence: CASSLGQGGTYTGELFF. The CDR3 DNA reads as TGCGCCAGCAGCTTGGGACAGGGGGGAACCTACACCGGGGAGCTGTTTTTT.

V gene TRBV12-3 or TRBV12-4 combines with J gene TRBJ2-1; D is ambiguous. The CDR3 is 13 amino acids. The V gene lost 4 bases and the J gene lost 4 bases, with 8 bases spanning the gap. Here the CDR3 reads CASSSSDYNEQFF. The CDR3 nucleotides are TGTGCCAGCAGTTCGTCGGATTACAATGAGCAGTTCTTC.

The chain uses TRBV2 and TRBJ2-5, with TRBD2 identical over 10 bases. V shed 8 bases, J shed 1 base, and the junction held 4 bases outside the gene matches. The CDR3 consists of 14 residues. Germline values: CDR1 SNHLY, CDR2 FYNNEI. CDR3 loop: CASGLAAIQETQYF. CDR3 bases: TGTGCCAGCGGACTAGCGGCCATCCAAGAGACCCAGTACTTC.

The J gene is TRBJ2-1, the V gene TRBV5-4; 8 nucleotides agree with TRBD1. The CDR3 totals 17 residues. J was trimmed by 3 bases and V by 0 bases; bases with no gene match: 8. From germline, CDR1 is SGHNT and CDR2 YYREEE (reference sequence). The CDR3 nucleotides are TGTGCCAGCAGCTTGGATGGACAGGGACGCGGCTACAATGAGCAGTTCTTC. Translation: CASSLDGQGRGYNEQFF.

The chain combines TRBV27 with TRBJ1-2; no clear D. The CDR3 contains 14 residues. Trimming shortened V by 1 base and J by 4 bases, and 10 bases separated the two germline ends. The germline CDR1 and CDR2 sequences are MNHEY and SMNVEV (reference sequence). The CDR3 bases are TGTGCCAGCAGTTTATTGCCGCGATTCTATGGCTACACCTTC. It is translated as CASSLLPRFYGYTF.

The rearrangement links TRBV11-3 to TRBJ2-2; 11 bases line up with TRBD1. CDR3 length: 18 amino acids. The V and J ends lost 0 bases and 2 bases, in that order; junction bases with no gene match: 5. Germline CDR1 reads SGHNT; CDR2 reads YENEEA. CDR3 amino acids: CASSLEWTGGSNTGELFF. DNA of the CDR3: TGTGCCAGCAGCTTAGAATGGACAGGGGGCTCCAACACCGGGGAGCTGTTTTTT.

The chain carries TRBV30 and TRBJ1-6, with D uncertain. Deletions cut 0 bases from V and 7 bases from J, with 13 bases between. The CDR3 is 15 amino acids. Germline values: CDR1 GTSNPN, CDR2 SVGIG (reference sequence). CDR3 protein: CAWSVLEKGNSPLHF. The CDR3, as DNA: TGTGCCTGGAGTGTACTGGAGAAGGGCAATTCACCCCTCCACTTT.

V gene TRBV11-2 combines with J gene TRBJ2-7, with TRBD1 as a possible D gene (7 bases). The V end lost 5 bases, the J end lost 5 bases, and 19 bases lay between the germline ends. The germline CDR1 and CDR2 sequences are SGHAT and FQNNGV. This CDR3 contains 15 residues. CDR3 loop: CASSPLRAGGNEQYF. CDR3 nucleotides: TGTGCCAGCAGCCCCCTTAGGGCAGGGGGGAACGAGCAGTACTTC. Variable domain in full (rest from reference TRBV11-2 and TRBJ2-7): EAGVAQSPRYKIIEKRQSVAFWCNPISGHATLYWYQQILGQGPKLLIQFQNNGVVDDSQLPKDRFSAERLKGVDSTLKIQPAKLEDSAVYLCASSPLRAGGNEQYFGPGTRLTVT.

This clone was seen only a few times. The J gene is TRBJ1-6, the V gene TRBV5-5, with 7 bases fitting TRBD1. V trimming: 4 bases; J trimming: 7 bases; junction bases outside the gene matches: 8. In germline, CDR1 is SGHKS, CDR2 YYEKEE (reference sequence). The CDR3 length is 15 residues. CDR3 sequence: CASSLQGQTNSPLHF. The CDR3 DNA reads TGTGCCAGCAGCCTCCAGGGACAGACGAATTCACCCCTCCACTTT.

The genes are TRBV28 and TRBJ1-5; tentatively, D is TRBD1 (5 bases). CDR3 length: 14 amino acids. Between the trimmed V and J ends, which lost 1 base and 7 bases, there was a span of 11 bases. CDR1 MDHEN and CDR2 SYDVKM come from the germline V gene. Here the CDR3 reads CASSLFGRDQPQHF. The CDR3, as DNA: TGTGCCAGCAGTTTATTTGGCAGGGACCAGCCCCAGCATTTT.

On this clone: Compared with germline, one end of the junction differs, possibly owing to a read error. The chain recombines TRBV7-7 with TRBJ1-6; D remains ambiguous. The CDR3 is 15 residues long. CDR1 is SSHAT, CDR2 FNYEAQ, per germline (reference sequence). CDR3 in amino acids: CASSLEHSNSSPLHF. CDR3 coding DNA: TGTGCTAGCAGCTTAGAGCACAGTAATAGTTCACCCCTCCACTTT. The full variable domain, with the rest looked up from reference TRBV7-7 and TRBJ1-6, is GAGVSQSPRYKVTKRGQDVTLRCDPISSHATLYWYQQALGQGPEFLTYFNYEAQPDKSGLPSDRFSAERPEGSISTLTIQRTEQRDSAMYRCASSLEHSNSSPLHFGNGTRLTVT.

V and J are TRBV5-4 and TRBJ2-3, with 10 bases aligning to TRBD2. The CDR3 consists of 15 residues. Germline V lookup: CDR1 SGHNT, CDR2 YYREEE (reference sequence). Germline trimming cut 1 base from V and 4 bases from J; bases unmatched to any gene: 3. The CDR3 loop reads CASSLTSGVADTQYF. The DNA of the CDR3 is TGTGCCAGCAGCTTGACTAGCGGGGTTGCAGATACGCAGTATTTT.

J is TRBJ1-1 and V is TRBV7-9; the match to TRBD1 covers 7 bases. This CDR3 is built from 14 residues. With 4 bases clipped from V and 5 bases from J, the junction kept 7 bases outside the gene matches. CDR1 is SEHNR and CDR2 is FQNEAQ in the germline V gene (reference sequence). For the CDR3, the DNA is TGTGCCAGCAGCTATACAGGGGATCAGACTGAAGCTTTCTTT. Protein: CASSYTGDQTEAFF.

The genes are TRBV19 and TRBJ1-2, with D possibly matching TRBD1 (6 bases). The V end lost 9 bases, the J end lost 1 base, and 12 bases lay between the germline ends. Germline CDR1 LNHDA, CDR2 SQIVND (reference sequence). This CDR3 is 13 amino acids long. CDR3 in amino acids: CASSDRVNYGYTF. CDR3 DNA sequence: TGTGCCAGCTCGGACAGAGTTAACTATGGCTACACCTTC.

The chain is built from TRBV5-5 and TRBJ2-5; maybe TRBD1 (5 bases). CDR1 and CDR2 from the germline V gene are SGHKS and YYEKEE (reference sequence). The CDR3 is made up of 17 amino acids. The germline V and J ends were trimmed by 2 bases and 0 bases, with 17 bases remaining between them. The CDR3 bases are TGTGCCAGCAGCTTAGCCCCGGGCAGGGTGTACCAAGAGACCCAGTACTTC. Translated, it gives CASSLAPGRVYQETQYF.

This chain links TRBV3-1 (or the pseudogene TRBV3-2) with TRBJ1-6, with D unclear. This CDR3 comprises 22 residues. Germline CDR1 and CDR2: LGHDT and YNNKEL (reference sequence). Deletions cut 0 bases from V and 1 base from J, with 25 bases between. The CDR3 DNA reads as TGTGCCAGCAGCCAAGATATCGCTGGGAAGGGTCGGGGTAATTCCTATAATTCACCCCTCCACTTT. It specifies CASSQDIAGKGRGNSYNSPLHF.